This T cell receptor beta chain emerged from a study of cytomegalovirus exposure and HLA in healthy donors. Points on this clone: Its target is unknown.

Study outcomes and limitations: Investigators reported 150 to 200 TCR beta chains as tied to cytomegalovirus.

V was trimmed by 7 bases and J by 7 bases, leaving 10 bases between them. Germline assignment: CDR1 SGHTA and CDR2 FQGNSA. This CDR3 has 11 amino acids. It was with 60 Vbeta and 13 Jbeta primers that the PCR ran. TCRdb's table, derived via immunoSEQ multiplex PCR, lists solely in-frame clones and lacks some. The specimen's table records some 130,000 clones. The receptor's source is a woman between 40 and 50 years old in good health and CMV-seropositive. The V call is TRBV7-2, the J call TRBJ1-2; D might be TRBD1 (5 bases). The sequencing input was PBMCs. The CDR3 DNA reads as TGTGCCAGCACCTACGGGGGTGGCTACACCTTC. Its translation is CASTYGGGYTF.